The 27 T cell receptor beta chains presented below share a single source sample, sequenced in a study of cytomegalovirus exposure and HLA in healthy donors. 60 Vbeta and 13 Jbeta primers were used in PCR. Profiled with immunoSEQ multiplex PCR; TCRdb holds only in-frame clones, not every one. The table lists about 120,000 clones, approximately 80% of them singletons. Sequenced sample: PBMCs. All receptors derive from a young woman in good health and CMV-seronegative.

This chain links TRBV2 with TRBJ1-1, with 7 bases that match TRBD1. Germline V lookup: CDR1 SNHLY, CDR2 FYNNEI. J was trimmed by 0 bases and V by 8 bases; bases with no gene match: 3. The CDR3 loop spans 13 amino acids. The CDR3 sequence: CASLRGLNTEAFF. The DNA for the CDR3 is TGTGCCAGCCTAAGGGGGCTGAACACTGAAGCTTTCTTT.

The rearrangement joins TRBV5-1 to TRBJ2-5, with 9 nucleotides matching TRBD2. Germline-derived CDR1 and CDR2 are SGHRS and YFSETQ. J gave up 4 bases and V 2 bases, and 6 bases lay outside the gene matches. The CDR3 has 15 residues. The CDR3: CASSFVAGAGETQYF. The CDR3 DNA is TGCGCCAGCAGCTTTGTAGCGGGAGCGGGAGAGACCCAGTACTTC.

This chain uses TRBV25-1 with TRBJ1-1; no firm D call. CDR1 is MGHDK, CDR2 SYGVNS, per germline. The ends were cut back, 7 bases at V and 4 bases at J, with 16 bases in the middle. CDR3 size: 14 residues. CDR3 sequence: CASTSPWSGTEAFF. Here the CDR3 DNA reads TGTGCCAGCACCTCCCCCTGGAGTGGCACTGAAGCTTTCTTT.

The chain is built from TRBV18 and TRBJ2-2; 8 bases align to TRBD2. J gave up 3 bases and V 6 bases, and 3 bases lay outside the gene matches. Germline V gene lookup returns CDR1 KGHSH and CDR2 LQKENI. The CDR3 spans 14 residues. The chain's CDR3 is CASSPGGDTGELFF. CDR3 in DNA: TGTGCCAGCTCTCCGGGAGGGGACACCGGGGAGCTGTTTTTT.

V usage is TRBV5-6 and J usage is TRBJ1-4, with a tentative D call TRBD1 (6 bases). Trimming pared 3 bases from V and 3 bases from J, leaving 15 bases between. This CDR3 has 16 amino acids. Germline lookup yields CDR1 SGHDT and CDR2 YYEEEE. CDR3 sequence (DNA): TGTGCCAGCAGCTATTATGACAGGTCATCTAATGAAAAACTGTTTTTT. It yields the protein CASSYYDRSSNEKLFF.

V gene TRBV10-1 combines with J gene TRBJ1-3; TRBD1 is a possible D gene (6 bases). The germline V gene encodes CDR1 WNHNN and CDR2 SYGVQD (reference sequence). Between the trimmed V and J ends, which lost 3 bases and 4 bases, there was a span of 13 bases. CDR3 length: 15 amino acids. The CDR3 DNA sequence: TGCGCCAGCAGTGATGCCCTCGGACAGGGAAACACCATATATTTT. It is translated as CASSDALGQGNTIYF.

The J gene is TRBJ1-2, the V gene TRBV30; TRBD1 agrees at 7 bases. This CDR3 spans 12 amino acids. CDR1 is GTSNPN and CDR2 is SVGIG in the germline V gene (reference sequence). Losses at the gene ends were 3 bases for V and 7 bases for J; bases not matched to a gene: 5. Written as DNA, the CDR3 is TGTGCCTGGAGCAAAGGGGGCTTTGGCTACACCTTC. Amino acids: CAWSKGGFGYTF.

The J gene is TRBJ1-1, the V gene TRBV29-1; D unresolved. The germline CDR1 and CDR2 sequences are SQVTM and ANQGSEA. The CDR3 is 14 amino acids. This chain's CDR3 is CSGLAGTPRVEAFF. For the CDR3, the DNA is TGCAGTGGCCTAGCGGGCACCCCGAGGGTTGAAGCTTTCTTT.

J is TRBJ2-3 and V is TRBV7-9; possible D gene TRBD1, 7 bases. Germline V gene data show CDR1 as SEHNR and CDR2 as FQNEAQ (reference sequence). CDR3 size: 16 residues. Trimming took 1 base from V and 4 from J, leaving 15 bases between them. The CDR3 here is CASSLGGTALSDTQYF. In nucleotides, the CDR3 is TGTGCCAGCAGCTTAGGCGGGACAGCATTATCAGATACGCAGTATTTT.

The gene calls are TRBV5-6 and TRBJ1-5, with 8 bases lining up with TRBD1. V dropped 3 bases and J dropped 5; count of bases not matched to a gene: 4. The CDR3 has 14 residues. Germline V gene lookup returns CDR1 SGHDT and CDR2 YYEEEE. Here the CDR3 DNA reads TGTGCCAGCAGCTCCCGGGACAGGTATCAGCCCCAGCATTTT. It encodes CASSSRDRYQPQHF. Full variable domain (outside the CDR3, taken from reference TRBV5-6 and TRBJ1-5): DAGVTQSPTHLIKTRGQQVTLRCSPKSGHDTVSWYQQALGQGPQFIFQYYEEEERQRGNFPDRFSGHQFPNYSSELNVNALLLGDSALYLCASSSRDRYQPQHFGDGTRLSIL.

V and J are TRBV15 and TRBJ2-7; 9 nucleotides line up with TRBD1. The CDR3 totals 16 residues. The V segment lost 3 bases and the J segment 3 bases; nucleotides outside the gene matches: 9. The germline CDR1 and CDR2 sequences are LNHNV and YYDKDF (reference sequence). CDR3 sequence reads: CATSRGVGQGLYEQYF. In nucleotides, the CDR3 is TGTGCCACCAGCAGGGGTGTGGGACAGGGTCTCTACGAGCAGTACTTC.

The V call is TRBV7-9, the J call TRBJ1-1; D gene uncertain. The CDR3 contains 12 residues. The V end was cut by 5 bases, the J end by 4 bases, with 8 bases between. CDR1 and CDR2 (germline): SEHNR, FQNEAQ (reference sequence). CDR3 sequence (DNA): TGTGCCAGCAGCGGAGAGAGCACTGAAGCTTTCTTT. This gives the protein CASSGESTEAFF. The full variable domain, in which reference TRBV7-9 and TRBJ1-1 provide the parts outside the CDR3, is DTGVSQNPRHKITKRGQNVTFRCDPISEHNRLYWYRQTLGQGPEFLTYFQNEAQLEKSRLLSDRFSAERPKGSFSTLEIQRTEQGDSAMYLCASSGESTEAFFGQGTRLTVV.

The chain has TRBV21-1 and TRBJ2-7; the DNA was not compared with TRBD2, the D call given in the table. TRBV21-1 is a documented pseudogene. The length of the CDR3 is 19 residues. The CDR3 is CASSKAGLAGGWSSYEQYF. CDR3 nucleotide sequence: TGTGCCAGCAGCAAAGCAGGACTAGCGGGGGGGTGGAGCTCCTACGAGCAGTACTTC.

The V gene is TRBV11-2, the J gene TRBJ1-1; D not certain. The CDR3 consists of 14 residues. CDR1 and CDR2 from the germline V gene are SGHAT and FQNNGV. V lost 0 bases, J lost 5 bases, and 10 bases lay in between. The CDR3 spells CASSLDLGGTEAFF. In DNA form, the CDR3 reads TGTGCCAGCAGCTTAGATCTGGGAGGGACTGAAGCTTTCTTT.

The chain carries TRBV27 and TRBJ2-1; 10 positions match TRBD2. The germline CDR1 and CDR2 sequences are MNHEY and SMNVEV (reference sequence). With V trimmed by 5 bases and J by 5 bases, 9 bases remained unmatched. CDR3 length equals 16 residues. The CDR3 DNA reads TGTGCCAGCAGTCCGTCGTCTAGCGGGAGTGACAATGAGCAGTTCTTC. This encodes CASSPSSSGSDNEQFF.

The chain joins TRBV9 to TRBJ2-1, with 7 nucleotides matching TRBD1. The CDR3 has 15 residues. With V trimmed by 3 bases and J by 1 base, 4 bases remained unmatched. In germline, CDR1 is SGDLS, CDR2 YYNGEE. The chain's CDR3 is CASSGGQASYNEQFF. The CDR3 region has the DNA TGTGCCAGCAGCGGTGGACAGGCATCCTACAATGAGCAGTTCTTC.

A remark on this clone: At one end, the junction sequence differs from germline, possibly due to a read error. The V gene is TRBV10-3, the J gene TRBJ2-6; D perhaps matches TRBD1 (6 bases). Germline V gene lookup returns CDR1 ENHRY and CDR2 SYGVKD. The CDR3 has 14 residues. CDR3 protein: CAISAGAGANGLTF. The CDR3 DNA sequence: TGTGCCATCAGTGCAGGGGCCGGGGCCAACGGCCTGACTTTC.

The J gene is TRBJ2-1, the V gene TRBV11-3; D gene unclear. From germline, CDR1 is SGHNT and CDR2 YENEEA. V dropped 8 bases and J dropped 0 bases, with 5 bases sitting between them. This CDR3 is 12 amino acids long. CDR3 coding DNA: TGTGCCAGCTCTACCTCCTACAATGAGCAGTTCTTC. It codes for CASSTSYNEQFF.

V gene TRBV27 combines with J gene TRBJ2-1; tentatively, D is TRBD2 (6 bases). The CDR3 is made up of 13 amino acids. CDR1 and CDR2 (germline): MNHEY, SMNVEV (reference sequence). V dropped 5 bases and J dropped 15 bases, with 20 bases sitting between them. The CDR3 loop is CASSPEGLHGMFF. In DNA form, the CDR3 reads TGTGCCAGCAGTCCGGAGGGACTCCACGGGATGTTCTTC.

This chain joins TRBV21-1 and TRBJ1-2. TRBV21-1 is flagged as a pseudogene. The CDR3 length is 14 residues. The DNA of the CDR3 is TGTGCCAGCAGCAAAGAGCAGCGGCCAATTGGCTACACCTTC. This codes for CASSKEQRPIGYTF.

The V call is TRBV5-5, the J call TRBJ1-3, with D uncertain. Looked up from germline, CDR1 is SGHKS and CDR2 is YYEKEE (reference sequence). The V end was cut by 3 bases, the J end by 0 bases, with 7 bases between. This CDR3 spans 14 amino acids. The CDR3 sequence is CASSSLSSGNTIYF. The CDR3 region has the DNA TGTGCCAGCAGCTCACTGAGCTCTGGAAACACCATATATTTT.

CDR3: CASNRGTEGTDTQYF. CDR3 in DNA: TGTGCCAGTAACCGGGGTACAGAGGGCACAGATACGCAGTATTTT. V is TRBV19 and J is TRBJ2-3, with D possibly TRBD2 on 5 matching bases. CDR3 length equals 15 residues. Germline CDR1 LNHDA, CDR2 SQIVND (reference sequence). Trimming removed 7 bases at V and 1 base at J, with 15 bases between.

The chain combines TRBV2 with TRBJ1-1; TRBD1 matches at 9 bases. The CDR3 extends over 13 amino acids. J gave up 11 bases and V 6 bases, and 10 bases lay outside the gene matches. Germline CDR1 and CDR2: SNHLY and FYNNEI. The CDR3 region has the DNA TGTGCCAGCAGGCCGACAGGGGGGAACGTGGCTTTCTTT. Translating it yields CASRPTGGNVAFF.

This clone has more than one count but fewer than ten. The CDR3: CASSKGDTGTSGRGFGTGELFF. The CDR3 DNA reads as TGTGCCAGCAGCAAAGGGGATACCGGGACTAGCGGGAGGGGCTTCGGCACCGGGGAGCTGTTTTTT. V is TRBV13 and J is TRBJ2-2; 16 nucleotides align to TRBD2. Per the germline V gene, CDR1 is PRHDT and CDR2 is FYEKMQ (reference sequence). With V trimmed by 5 bases and J by 4 bases, 19 bases remained unmatched. The CDR3 has 22 amino acids.

V is TRBV27 and J is TRBJ2-3, with a possible D match to TRBD2 (5 bases). Germline values: CDR1 MNHEY, CDR2 SMNVEV (reference sequence). V was pared by 1 base and J by 3 bases, with 14 bases between. This CDR3 spans 16 amino acids. CDR3 sequence (DNA): TGTGCCAGCAGTTTATTAGCCTCAGAGGGTACAGATACGCAGTATTTT. This translates into CASSLLASEGTDTQYF.

The chain joins TRBV19 to TRBJ1-6; D possibly corresponds to TRBD1 (5 bases). The CDR3 sequence is 16 residues long. CDR1 is LNHDA, CDR2 SQIVND, per germline (reference sequence). Trimming took 3 bases from V and 5 from J, leaving 14 bases between them. In DNA form, the CDR3 reads TGTGCCAGTAGTATCGGCAGGGCCTATGATAATTCACCCCTCCACTTT. It specifies CASSIGRAYDNSPLHF.

On this clone itself: This sample includes further DNA sequences coding for the same CDR3. The chain links TRBV5-1 to TRBJ1-2, with D possibly being TRBD1 (6 bases). The CDR3 contains 12 residues. The germline V gene encodes CDR1 SGHRS and CDR2 YFSETQ. V lost 2 bases and J lost 4, with 6 bases in between. The CDR3, as DNA: TGCGCCAGCAGCTTAGGGGGCTATGGCTACACCTTC. Translating it yields CASSLGGYGYTF.